A selection of T cell receptor beta chains follows, all from one sample in a study of cytotoxic CD8 clonotypes in ibrutinib-treated CLL. Assay: immunoSEQ multiplex PCR; the TCRdb copy retains only in-frame clones and omits some. The table records around 250,000 clones, roughly 70% of them present only once. Specimen: PBMCs, collected after 24 months of ibrutinib treatment. The receptors come from a human donor with chronic lymphocytic leukemia. Each CDR3 is given with its conserved first and last residue. Each record gives: CDR3 DNA, CDR3 protein, clone size, V gene, J gene, D gene. D genes are given only for firm matches. The size of a clone is reported for some rows only, either as once, few or many, or as a class for expanded clones.

cdr3_nt: TGTGCCAGCAGTCTAGCGGACCTCCTATACAATGAGCAGTTCTTC
cdr3_aa: CASSLADLLYNEQFF
clone_size: few
v_call: TRBV6-6
j_call: TRBJ2-1
d_call: TRBD2

cdr3_nt: TGTGCCTGGAGTCCAGAAGCTGTGGACATTCAGTACTTC
cdr3_aa: CAWSPEAVDIQYF
clone_size: .
v_call: TRBV30
j_call: TRBJ2-4
d_call: .

cdr3_nt: TGTGCCAGCATAGGGCTAGCGGGAGCAGCTAGCACAGATACGCAGTATTTT
cdr3_aa: CASIGLAGAASTDTQYF
clone_size: .
v_call: TRBV2
j_call: TRBJ2-3
d_call: TRBD2

cdr3_nt: TGTGCCAGCAGTCCCCTCCTAACCTACGAGCAGTACTTC
cdr3_aa: CASSPLLTYEQYF
clone_size: .
v_call: TRBV27
j_call: TRBJ2-7
d_call: .

cdr3_nt: TGTGCCAGCAGCGCCACGGGAGTCGGGGAGACCCAGTACTTC
cdr3_aa: CASSATGVGETQYF
clone_size: once
v_call: TRBV9
j_call: TRBJ2-5
d_call: .

cdr3_nt: TGCAGCGTTTTGACGGGGAGCTCCTACGAGCAGTACTTC
cdr3_aa: CSVLTGSSYEQYF
clone_size: .
v_call: TRBV29-1
j_call: TRBJ2-7
d_call: .

cdr3_nt: TGCAGCGCGTCCATTACAGCCTACGAGCAGTACTTC
cdr3_aa: CSASITAYEQYF
clone_size: .
v_call: TRBV29-1
j_call: TRBJ2-7
d_call: .

cdr3_nt: TGTGCCAGCAGTGAAGACGAGGGGGTAAGGGAGAACTACGAGCAGTACTTC
cdr3_aa: CASSEDEGVRENYEQYF
clone_size: .
v_call: TRBV2
j_call: TRBJ2-7
d_call: .

cdr3_nt: TGTGCCAGCAGTTCGAGGACAGGGCCAGAAGAGACCCAGTACTTC
cdr3_aa: CASSSRTGPEETQYF
clone_size: .
v_call: TRBV28
j_call: TRBJ2-5
d_call: TRBD1

cdr3_nt: TGTGCCAGCAGTTCCAACCCGGGACGTAGAAGGGAGACCCAGTACTTC
cdr3_aa: CASSSNPGRRRETQYF
clone_size: .
v_call: TRBV27
j_call: TRBJ2-5
d_call: .

cdr3_nt: TGTGCCAGCAGGCGGGTCGAGCAGTACTTC
cdr3_aa: CASRRVEQYF
clone_size: .
v_call: TRBV2
j_call: TRBJ2-7
d_call: .

cdr3_nt: TGTGCCAGCAGCCAAGGGACTACGTCTGAGCAGTTCTTC
cdr3_aa: CASSQGTTSEQFF
clone_size: few
v_call: TRBV4-2
j_call: TRBJ2-1
d_call: .

cdr3_nt: TGTGCCAGCAGCTTAGCGGGCTCTGTCCGCCTCGGAGAGACCCAGTACTTC
cdr3_aa: CASSLAGSVRLGETQYF
clone_size: few
v_call: TRBV7-9
j_call: TRBJ2-5
d_call: .

cdr3_nt: TGTGCCAGCAGCCTCAAGGGAAGTGGCTACACCTTC
cdr3_aa: CASSLKGSGYTF
clone_size: .
v_call: TRBV6-1
j_call: TRBJ1-2
d_call: .

cdr3_nt: TGTGCCTGGAATACTGGTCAGGGGCTCAATGAGCAGTTCTTC
cdr3_aa: CAWNTGQGLNEQFF
clone_size: few
v_call: TRBV30
j_call: TRBJ2-1
d_call: .

cdr3_nt: TGTGCCAGCAGCTTAATTAGGAACACTGAAGCTTTCTTT
cdr3_aa: CASSLIRNTEAFF
clone_size: .
v_call: TRBV7-3
j_call: TRBJ1-1
d_call: .

cdr3_nt: TGTGCCATCAGTGAATTAGCGGGAGGACCTGGGAACACAGATACGCAGTATTTT
cdr3_aa: CAISELAGGPGNTDTQYF
clone_size: .
v_call: TRBV10-3
j_call: TRBJ2-3
d_call: TRBD2

cdr3_nt: TGTGCCTGGAGCTGGGACTTCGAAACAGATACGCAGTATTTT
cdr3_aa: CAWSWDFETDTQYF
clone_size: .
v_call: TRBV30
j_call: TRBJ2-3
d_call: .

cdr3_nt: TGCGCCAGCAGCTTGGCCCTATTGACGAACACCGGGGAGCTGTTTTTT
cdr3_aa: CASSLALLTNTGELFF
clone_size: .
v_call: TRBV5-1
j_call: TRBJ2-2
d_call: .

cdr3_nt: TGCATCCAACGGCGGGGGGATACGCAGTATTTT
cdr3_aa: CIQRRGDTQYF
clone_size: .
v_call: TRBV20-1
j_call: TRBJ2-3
d_call: TRBD2

cdr3_nt: TGTGCCAGCAGCTTGGCCCTGGGACACTTTGGCTACACCTTC
cdr3_aa: CASSLALGHFGYTF
clone_size: .
v_call: TRBV5-6
j_call: TRBJ1-2
d_call: .

cdr3_nt: TGTGCCAGCAGTTCCCACGACAGTCAAGAGACCCAGTACTTC
cdr3_aa: CASSSHDSQETQYF
clone_size: .
v_call: TRBV28
j_call: TRBJ2-5
d_call: .

cdr3_nt: TGTGCCAGCAGTTTCCGCGACAGGGTTCGGCATGGCTACACCTTC
cdr3_aa: CASSFRDRVRHGYTF
clone_size: .
v_call: TRBV28
j_call: TRBJ1-2
d_call: TRBD1

cdr3_nt: TGTGCCAGCAGTGAATACCCGGCTACCTACGAGCAGTACTTC
cdr3_aa: CASSEYPATYEQYF
clone_size: .
v_call: TRBV6-1
j_call: TRBJ2-7
d_call: .

cdr3_nt: TGTGCCAGCAGGGGGCTAGCGGGAGTATACAATGAGCAGTTCTTC
cdr3_aa: CASRGLAGVYNEQFF
clone_size: few
v_call: TRBV6-5
j_call: TRBJ2-1
d_call: TRBD2

cdr3_nt: TGCACCAGCAGCCAAGACAACAGGGAGGGTTTGATGGACTATGGCTACACCTTC
cdr3_aa: CTSSQDNREGLMDYGYTF
clone_size: .
v_call: TRBV1
j_call: TRBJ1-2
d_call: .

cdr3_nt: TGTGCCAGCAGTACCATATGGGACAGATTTAATGAAAAACTGTTTTTT
cdr3_aa: CASSTIWDRFNEKLFF
clone_size: .
v_call: TRBV28
j_call: TRBJ1-4
d_call: TRBD1

cdr3_nt: TGTGCCAGCATGGAACGGACTCCTCGTTCGTATGGCTACACCTTC
cdr3_aa: CASMERTPRSYGYTF
clone_size: few
v_call: TRBV19
j_call: TRBJ1-2
d_call: .

cdr3_nt: TGCGCCAGCAGCCAGACGACAGGGGGCAATGAGCAGTTCTTC
cdr3_aa: CASSQTTGGNEQFF
clone_size: .
v_call: TRBV4-1
j_call: TRBJ2-1
d_call: TRBD1

cdr3_nt: TGTGCCAGCAGTGTTTCAGGCCGGGGTCCGGGGCTCGTTGGCTACACCTTC
cdr3_aa: CASSVSGRGPGLVGYTF
clone_size: .
v_call: TRBV6-4
j_call: TRBJ1-2
d_call: .

cdr3_nt: TGTGCCAGCAGCCGACAGGGTACCTACGAGCAGTACTTC
cdr3_aa: CASSRQGTYEQYF
clone_size: .
v_call: TRBV6-5
j_call: TRBJ2-7
d_call: TRBD1

cdr3_nt: TGCGCCAGCAGCTTGTTTTCTGGCCGATACGAGCAGTACTTC
cdr3_aa: CASSLFSGRYEQYF
clone_size: .
v_call: TRBV5-1
j_call: TRBJ2-7
d_call: .

cdr3_nt: TGTGCCAGCAGTTACCAACCGACAGGGTTCGGAGAGACCCAGTACTTC
cdr3_aa: CASSYQPTGFGETQYF
clone_size: .
v_call: TRBV6-5
j_call: TRBJ2-5
d_call: TRBD1

cdr3_nt: TGTGCCAGCAGTACCCCCGGGACTAGCGGGATATACGAGCAGTACTTC
cdr3_aa: CASSTPGTSGIYEQYF
clone_size: .
v_call: TRBV28
j_call: TRBJ2-7
d_call: TRBD2

cdr3_nt: TGTGCCAGTAGTATGTTCCTAGATTCTAACACTGAAGCTTTCTTT
cdr3_aa: CASSMFLDSNTEAFF
clone_size: .
v_call: TRBV19
j_call: TRBJ1-1
d_call: .

cdr3_nt: TGTGCCAGCAGCTCCCCTCCCGGGGAGCTGTTTTTT
cdr3_aa: CASSSPPGELFF
clone_size: .
v_call: TRBV7-9
j_call: TRBJ2-2
d_call: .

cdr3_nt: TGTGCCAGCAGCTCCCTAGCGGGAGGGGTCACAGATACGCAGTATTTT
cdr3_aa: CASSSLAGGVTDTQYF
clone_size: .
v_call: TRBV7-3
j_call: TRBJ2-3
d_call: TRBD2

cdr3_nt: TGTGCCATCCGAGACAGGGGAAACTATGGCTACACCTTC
cdr3_aa: CAIRDRGNYGYTF
clone_size: .
v_call: TRBV6-6
j_call: TRBJ1-2
d_call: TRBD1

cdr3_nt: TGTGCCAGCTCCCCTTATGTAGGTCCCGCGACTGAGCAGTTCTTC
cdr3_aa: CASSPYVGPATEQFF
clone_size: .
v_call: TRBV28
j_call: TRBJ2-1
d_call: .

cdr3_nt: TGTGCCAGCTCACCCGGGGTCGGGGGGGCGGATGAGCAGTTCTTC
cdr3_aa: CASSPGVGGADEQFF
clone_size: .
v_call: TRBV18
j_call: TRBJ2-1
d_call: TRBD2

cdr3_nt: TGCAGTAGACAGGGTCCCTACGAGCAGTACTTC
cdr3_aa: CSRQGPYEQYF
clone_size: .
v_call: TRBV20-1
j_call: TRBJ2-7
d_call: TRBD1

cdr3_nt: TGTGCCATCAGTGCTTCCGGGACAGGGCATGAAAAACTGTTTTTT
cdr3_aa: CAISASGTGHEKLFF
clone_size: once
v_call: TRBV10-3
j_call: TRBJ1-4
d_call: TRBD1

cdr3_nt: TGTGCCAGTGGACGGGACAGGGTGGCGTACGAGCAGTACTTC
cdr3_aa: CASGRDRVAYEQYF
clone_size: few
v_call: TRBV27
j_call: TRBJ2-7
d_call: TRBD1

cdr3_nt: TGCAGCGTTGGAGAGGAGACCCAGTACTTC
cdr3_aa: CSVGEETQYF
clone_size: .
v_call: TRBV29-1
j_call: TRBJ2-5
d_call: .

cdr3_nt: TGCGCCAGCAGCCAAGATGCGAACACATTCTATGGCTACACCTTC
cdr3_aa: CASSQDANTFYGYTF
clone_size: few
v_call: TRBV4-3
j_call: TRBJ1-2
d_call: .

cdr3_nt: TGTGCCAGCAGTGGGGGGGAGTCGGACCAAGAGACCCAGTACTTC
cdr3_aa: CASSGGESDQETQYF
clone_size: .
v_call: TRBV27
j_call: TRBJ2-5
d_call: TRBD2

cdr3_nt: .
cdr3_aa: CASSSSSNEQFF
clone_size: once
v_call: TRBV25-1
j_call: TRBJ2-1
d_call: .

cdr3_nt: TGTGCCAGCAGGGAGGGGGTCCAAGAGACCCAGTACTTC
cdr3_aa: CASREGVQETQYF
clone_size: .
v_call: TRBV28
j_call: TRBJ2-5
d_call: .

cdr3_nt: TGTGCCAGCACCCGAGGTCTTTTCAATGAGCAGTTCTTC
cdr3_aa: CASTRGLFNEQFF
clone_size: .
v_call: TRBV28
j_call: TRBJ2-1
d_call: .

cdr3_nt: TGTGCCAGCATGGGCCTCGCGGGAGGGCAGTTCTTC
cdr3_aa: CASMGLAGGQFF
clone_size: .
v_call: TRBV2
j_call: TRBJ2-1
d_call: TRBD2

cdr3_nt: TGTGCCAGCTCAGTCCTCCAGGAGAACTCCTACAATGAGCAGTTCTTC
cdr3_aa: CASSVLQENSYNEQFF
clone_size: .
v_call: TRBV18
j_call: TRBJ2-1
d_call: .

cdr3_nt: TGTGCCAGCAGCGTAGAGGCGGGAGCAGGAGAGACCCAGTACTTC
cdr3_aa: CASSVEAGAGETQYF
clone_size: .
v_call: TRBV9
j_call: TRBJ2-5
d_call: TRBD2

cdr3_nt: TGTGCCAGCGAAACTAAGGGAGGAACTGAAGCTTTCTTT
cdr3_aa: CASETKGGTEAFF
clone_size: .
v_call: TRBV11-2
j_call: TRBJ1-1
d_call: .

cdr3_nt: TGTGCCAGCCCTGTCACTAAGTCCCCCTACAATGAGCAGTTCTTC
cdr3_aa: CASPVTKSPYNEQFF
clone_size: few
v_call: TRBV28
j_call: TRBJ2-1
d_call: .

cdr3_nt: TGTGCCAGCAGTTTCAGGGTTGGTGAAGCTTTCTTT
cdr3_aa: CASSFRVGEAFF
clone_size: .
v_call: TRBV27
j_call: TRBJ1-1
d_call: .

cdr3_nt: TGCGCCAGCAGCTCTGGACAGGGGATGAACACTGAAGCTTTCTTT
cdr3_aa: CASSSGQGMNTEAFF
clone_size: few
v_call: TRBV5-1
j_call: TRBJ1-1
d_call: TRBD1

cdr3_nt: TGTGCCAGCAAACGGGGAGAAAAAGAGACCCAGTACTTC
cdr3_aa: CASKRGEKETQYF
clone_size: .
v_call: TRBV7-2
j_call: TRBJ2-5
d_call: .